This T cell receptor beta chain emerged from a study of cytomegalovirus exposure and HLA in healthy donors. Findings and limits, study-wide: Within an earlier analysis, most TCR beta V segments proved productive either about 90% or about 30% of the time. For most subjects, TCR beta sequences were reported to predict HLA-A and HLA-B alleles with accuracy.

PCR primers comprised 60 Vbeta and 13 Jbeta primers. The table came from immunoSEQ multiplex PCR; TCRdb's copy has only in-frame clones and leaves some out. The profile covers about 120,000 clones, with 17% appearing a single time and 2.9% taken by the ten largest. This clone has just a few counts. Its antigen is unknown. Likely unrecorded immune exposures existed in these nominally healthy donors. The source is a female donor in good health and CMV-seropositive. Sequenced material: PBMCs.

The CDR3 DNA sequence: TGCGCCAGCAGCCAAGAGATTCGGGGTCGTTACGGCTACACCTTC. Translating gives CASSQEIRGRYGYTF. The genes are TRBV4-1 and TRBJ1-2; unclear D gene. CDR1 is MGHRA and CDR2 is YSYEKL in the germline V gene. The CDR3 contains 15 residues. V lost 0 bases to trimming and J lost 8 bases, with 16 bases between them.